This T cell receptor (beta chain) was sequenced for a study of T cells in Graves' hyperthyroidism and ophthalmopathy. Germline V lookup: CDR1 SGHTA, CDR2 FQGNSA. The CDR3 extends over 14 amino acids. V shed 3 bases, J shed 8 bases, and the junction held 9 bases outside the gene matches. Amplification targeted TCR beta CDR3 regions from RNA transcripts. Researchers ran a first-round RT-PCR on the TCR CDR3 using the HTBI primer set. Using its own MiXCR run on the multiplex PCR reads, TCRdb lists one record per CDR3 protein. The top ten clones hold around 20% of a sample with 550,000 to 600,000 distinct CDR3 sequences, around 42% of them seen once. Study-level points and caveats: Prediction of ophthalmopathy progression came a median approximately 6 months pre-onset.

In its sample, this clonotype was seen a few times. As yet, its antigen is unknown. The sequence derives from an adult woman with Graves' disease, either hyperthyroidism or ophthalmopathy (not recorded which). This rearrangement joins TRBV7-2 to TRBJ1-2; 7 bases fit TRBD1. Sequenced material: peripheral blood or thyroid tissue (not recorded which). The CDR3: CASSFVGTASGYTF. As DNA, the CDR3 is TGTGCCAGCAGCTTTGTAGGGACAGCGAGCGGCTACACCTTC. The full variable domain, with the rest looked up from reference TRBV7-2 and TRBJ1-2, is GAGVSQSPSNKVTEKGKDVELRCDPISGHTALYWYRQSLGQGLEFLIYFQGNSAPDKSGLPSDRFSAERTGGSVSTLTIQRTQQEDSAVYLCASSFVGTASGYTFGSGTRLTVV.